The sequence of this T cell receptor (beta chain) was determined in a study of blood T cell repertoires in COVID-19. Study-wide context: The analysed material was cDNA or gDNA that came from T cells, B-cell-depleted T cells, or PBMCs.

Assay: immunoSEQ multiplex PCR; the TCRdb copy retains only in-frame clones and omits some. The sample has around 700,000 clones, about nine tenths seen once. In germline, CDR1 is SGHKS, CDR2 YYEKEE (reference sequence). CDR3 size: 13 residues. V was trimmed by 2 bases and J by 9 bases, leaving 9 bases between them. The chain carries TRBV5-5 and TRBJ1-6; a weak D match, TRBD1 (5 bases). This TCR derives from a woman aged 18 to 35 with acute or convalescent COVID-19. Sequencing was done on a sample of peripheral blood. In DNA, the CDR3 is TGTGCCAGCAGCTTAGGGGTTTCTTCACCCCTCCACTTT. Protein sequence: CASSLGVSSPLHF.